This T cell receptor (beta chain) came from a study of blood T cells in healthy people across ages. Sample-barcoded 5' priming and a J-beta primer mix drove a second PCR of roughly 7 to 11 cycles. The template-switch adaptor, which had 12 random nucleotides, put a tag on each cDNA molecule. One entry per CDR3 protein results from TCRdb running MiXCR on the 5' RACE reads. The repertoire includes 600,000 to 800,000 distinct CDR3 sequences, roughly 20% of them detected once, and 3.5% to 4% sits in the top ten. Germline CDR1 MNHNS, CDR2 SASEGT. The CDR3 is 16 residues long. The V gene end was trimmed by 1 base and the J gene end by 7 bases; junction bases not matched to a gene: 9.

The TCR comes from an older man in good health. Sequences were obtained from blood. The genes are TRBV6-1 and TRBJ2-5, with 10 nucleotides matching TRBD1. CDR3 in amino acids: CASSEGGTGVRATQYF. The CDR3 DNA sequence: TGTGCCAGCAGTGAAGGCGGGACAGGGGTTCGAGCGACCCAGTACTTC.